What follows describes a single TCR beta chain. Some clones are missing from TCRdb's copy, which holds only in-frame ones; the method was immunoSEQ multiplex PCR. The sample contains roughly 250,000 clones, more than 70% of which appear only once. The CDR3 is 19 amino acids. J gave up 1 base and V 4 bases, and 12 bases lay outside the gene matches. The germline CDR1 and CDR2 sequences are SGHRS and YFSETQ. This entry belongs to a study of blood T cell repertoires in COVID-19. Whole-study context: Whether acute or convalescent, the COVID-19 samples came from the United States, Italy and Spain.

Sequenced: peripheral blood. This chain connects TRBV5-1 to TRBJ2-4, with 12 bases fitting TRBD2. This TCR came from a woman between 45 and 65 years old with acute or convalescent COVID-19. The CDR3 protein is CASSPWGPSGREAKNIQYF. CDR3 DNA: TGCGCCAGCAGCCCGTGGGGTCCTAGCGGGAGGGAGGCCAAAAACATTCAGTACTTC.